These T cell receptor beta chains were read from a single sample in a study of blood T cells in healthy people across ages. TCRdb analysed the 5' RACE reads with MiXCR anew, one entry per CDR3 protein. The table shows more than 800,000 distinct CDR3 sequences, with 45% occurring only once. The sample consisted of blood. These receptors all stem from a woman aged 60-75 years in good health. The CDR3 runs from the conserved cysteine through the conserved F or W. Each record gives: V gene, clone size, J gene, D gene, CDR3 protein, CDR3 DNA. The D gene is left open where the match is weak. Part of the rows lack a size; the others show once, few, many or a class for expanded clones.

v_gene: TRBV18
abundance: NA
j_gene: TRBJ2-2
d_gene: NA
CDR3aa: CASSPSAARGQGTSGSNTGELFF
CDR3nt: TGTGCCAGCTCACCCTCGGCGGCTCGGGGACAGGGGACTAGCGGATCGAACACCGGGGAGCTGTTTTTT

v_gene: TRBV2
abundance: NA
j_gene: TRBJ2-1
d_gene: TRBD2
CDR3aa: CASVAGEDNEQFF
CDR3nt: TGTGCCAGCGTCGCGGGAGAAGACAATGAGCAGTTCTTC

v_gene: TRBV5-1
abundance: NA
j_gene: TRBJ2-4
d_gene: NA
CDR3aa: CASSPEGQGAKNIQYF
CDR3nt: TGCGCCAGCAGCCCGGAGGGACAAGGGGCCAAAAACATTCAGTACTTC

v_gene: TRBV29-1
abundance: NA
j_gene: TRBJ1-1
d_gene: TRBD1
CDR3aa: CSVVQGAKGEAFF
CDR3nt: TGCAGCGTAGTACAGGGGGCGAAGGGTGAAGCTTTCTTT

v_gene: TRBV14
abundance: NA
j_gene: TRBJ1-2
d_gene: TRBD1
CDR3aa: CASSQDERGRRGYTF
CDR3nt: TGTGCCAGCAGCCAAGATGAGAGGGGGCGCCGGGGCTACACCTTC

v_gene: TRBV12-3/TRBV12-4
abundance: NA
j_gene: TRBJ1-2
d_gene: NA
CDR3aa: CASSLTDGYGYTF
CDR3nt: TGTGCCAGCAGCCTCACGGATGGCTATGGCTACACCTTC

v_gene: TRBV6-1
abundance: NA
j_gene: TRBJ1-2
d_gene: NA
CDR3aa: CASSLDAKNYGYTF
CDR3nt: TGTGCCAGCAGCCTGGACGCGAAAAACTATGGCTACACCTTC

v_gene: TRBV11-2
abundance: NA
j_gene: TRBJ1-2
d_gene: NA
CDR3aa: CASRQTGGNYGYTF
CDR3nt: TGTGCCAGCAGGCAGACAGGCGGTAACTATGGCTACACCTTC

v_gene: TRBV20-1
abundance: few
j_gene: TRBJ2-3
d_gene: NA
CDR3aa: CSAYRESHSSTDTQYF
CDR3nt: TGCAGTGCTTACCGGGAGTCTCACAGCTCCACAGATACGCAGTATTTT

v_gene: TRBV4-1
abundance: NA
j_gene: TRBJ2-5
d_gene: NA
CDR3aa: CASSQDAAKRETQYF
CDR3nt: TGCGCCAGCAGCCAAGATGCAGCTAAACGAGAGACCCAGTACTTC

v_gene: TRBV6-6
abundance: NA
j_gene: TRBJ2-1
d_gene: NA
CDR3aa: CASSYPSATTYNEQFF
CDR3nt: TGTGCCAGCAGTTACCCGTCGGCGACCACCTACAATGAGCAGTTCTTC

v_gene: TRBV29-1
abundance: many
j_gene: TRBJ1-4
d_gene: NA
CDR3aa: CSVRQARLLSEKLFF
CDR3nt: TGCAGCGTCCGACAGGCCCGGTTATTGAGTGAAAAACTGTTTTTT

v_gene: TRBV6-1
abundance: NA
j_gene: TRBJ2-7
d_gene: NA
CDR3aa: CASQRGGIYEQYF
CDR3nt: TGTGCCAGCCAACGGGGAGGCATTTACGAGCAGTACTTC

v_gene: TRBV11-1
abundance: NA
j_gene: TRBJ2-7
d_gene: TRBD1
CDR3aa: CASSLPMTGNEQYF
CDR3nt: TGTGCCAGCAGCTTACCCATGACAGGGAACGAGCAGTACTTC

v_gene: TRBV27
abundance: NA
j_gene: TRBJ2-1
d_gene: TRBD1
CDR3aa: CASSLWGGTGGYNEQFF
CDR3nt: TGTGCCAGCAGTTTATGGGGGGGGACAGGGGGCTACAATGAGCAGTTCTTC

v_gene: TRBV4-1
abundance: NA
j_gene: TRBJ1-1
d_gene: NA
CDR3aa: CASSANGLDTEAFF
CDR3nt: TGCGCCAGCAGCGCTAACGGGTTGGACACTGAAGCTTTCTTT

v_gene: TRBV15
abundance: NA
j_gene: TRBJ2-5
d_gene: TRBD2
CDR3aa: CATSSPISGSANEQYF
CDR3nt: TGTGCCACCAGCAGTCCAATTAGCGGGAGCGCCAATGAGCAGTACTTC

v_gene: TRBV5-5
abundance: NA
j_gene: TRBJ1-2
d_gene: NA
CDR3aa: CASSFSTVRTDYGYTF
CDR3nt: TGTGCCAGCAGCTTTAGTACCGTAAGAACCGACTATGGCTACACCTTC

v_gene: TRBV10-2
abundance: NA
j_gene: TRBJ2-4
d_gene: NA
CDR3aa: CASSPNVQQYF
CDR3nt: TGCGCCAGCAGCCCAAACGTACAGCAGTACTTC

v_gene: TRBV6-1
abundance: few
j_gene: TRBJ2-7
d_gene: NA
CDR3aa: CASSPSGQFNYEQYF
CDR3nt: TGTGCCAGCAGCCCTTCAGGACAGTTCAACTACGAGCAGTACTTC

v_gene: TRBV20-1
abundance: few
j_gene: TRBJ2-5
d_gene: TRBD2
CDR3aa: CSAAGGETQYF
CDR3nt: TGCAGTGCTGCGGGAGGTGAGACCCAGTACTTC

v_gene: TRBV12-3/TRBV12-4
abundance: NA
j_gene: TRBJ2-7
d_gene: NA
CDR3aa: CASSLGRREQYF
CDR3nt: TGTGCCAGCAGTCTCGGTCGGCGCGAGCAGTACTTC

v_gene: TRBV7-3
abundance: once
j_gene: TRBJ1-5
d_gene: NA
CDR3aa: CASSLFGGVQPQHF
CDR3nt: TGTGCCAGCAGCTTATTTGGGGGGGTCCAGCCCCAGCATTTT

v_gene: TRBV28
abundance: few
j_gene: TRBJ2-1
d_gene: TRBD2
CDR3aa: CASSLYGTSEYNEQFF
CDR3nt: TGTGCCAGCAGTTTATATGGGACTAGCGAGTACAATGAGCAGTTCTTC

v_gene: TRBV14
abundance: NA
j_gene: TRBJ2-7
d_gene: NA
CDR3aa: CASIRKRLVYEQYF
CDR3nt: TGTGCCAGCATAAGGAAGCGTCTGGTCTACGAGCAGTACTTC

v_gene: TRBV4-1
abundance: NA
j_gene: TRBJ2-7
d_gene: TRBD2
CDR3aa: CASSQVGLAGKYEQYF
CDR3nt: TGCGCCAGCAGCCAAGTGGGACTAGCGGGAAAGTACGAGCAGTACTTC

v_gene: TRBV20-1
abundance: few
j_gene: TRBJ1-1
d_gene: NA
CDR3aa: CSASTGPPHTEAFF
CDR3nt: TGCAGTGCTTCCACAGGGCCACCGCACACTGAAGCTTTCTTT

v_gene: TRBV28
abundance: NA
j_gene: TRBJ2-1
d_gene: NA
CDR3aa: CASSLIGSGETQFF
CDR3nt: TGTGCCAGCAGTTTAATTGGATCGGGAGAGACCCAGTTCTTC

v_gene: TRBV29-1
abundance: NA
j_gene: TRBJ1-2
d_gene: NA
CDR3aa: CSVEERGSYGYTF
CDR3nt: TGCAGCGTTGAAGAGAGGGGAAGCTATGGCTACACCTTC

v_gene: TRBV5-1
abundance: few
j_gene: TRBJ2-3
d_gene: TRBD2
CDR3aa: CASRGLAGVTDTQYF
CDR3nt: TGCGCCAGCAGGGGACTAGCGGGAGTCACAGATACGCAGTATTTT

v_gene: TRBV2
abundance: NA
j_gene: TRBJ2-3
d_gene: TRBD2
CDR3aa: CASSPGTSGASDTQYF
CDR3nt: TGTGCCAGCAGCCCCGGGACTAGCGGGGCCTCAGATACGCAGTATTTT

v_gene: TRBV20-1
abundance: once
j_gene: TRBJ2-1
d_gene: NA
CDR3aa: CSASEGGGAGNEQFF
CDR3nt: TGCAGTGCTAGTGAGGGGGGGGGAGCGGGTAATGAGCAGTTCTTC

v_gene: TRBV5-1
abundance: few
j_gene: TRBJ2-7
d_gene: TRBD2
CDR3aa: CASTPQTSGTRKYF
CDR3nt: TGCGCCAGCACCCCTCAGACTAGCGGGACTCGGAAGTACTTC

v_gene: TRBV5-1
abundance: NA
j_gene: TRBJ1-6
d_gene: TRBD1
CDR3aa: CASSLTGVGDSPLHF
CDR3nt: TGCGCCAGCAGCCTGACAGGGGTTGGTGATTCACCCCTCCACTTT

v_gene: TRBV4-1
abundance: NA
j_gene: TRBJ1-2
d_gene: NA
CDR3aa: CASSQELGTLYGYTF
CDR3nt: TGCGCCAGCAGCCAAGAGCTGGGGACCCTTTATGGCTACACCTTC

v_gene: TRBV10-3
abundance: few
j_gene: TRBJ2-1
d_gene: NA
CDR3aa: CAIRGSGGGGNEQFF
CDR3nt: TGTGCCATCAGGGGTTCTGGGGGAGGGGGCAATGAGCAGTTCTTC

v_gene: TRBV5-4
abundance: NA
j_gene: TRBJ2-1
d_gene: NA
CDR3aa: CASSQTGFDEQFF
CDR3nt: TGTGCCAGCAGCCAAACAGGGTTTGATGAGCAGTTCTTC

v_gene: TRBV11-3
abundance: few
j_gene: TRBJ2-3
d_gene: NA
CDR3aa: CASSEGTLRDTQYF
CDR3nt: TGTGCCAGCAGCGAAGGGACACTTAGGGATACGCAGTATTTT

v_gene: TRBV27
abundance: NA
j_gene: TRBJ2-2
d_gene: TRBD1
CDR3aa: CASSSGDRFTGELFF
CDR3nt: TGTGCCAGCAGTTCAGGGGACAGATTCACCGGGGAGCTGTTTTTT

v_gene: TRBV5-1
abundance: NA
j_gene: TRBJ2-7
d_gene: TRBD2
CDR3aa: CASSPISGGYNEQYF
CDR3nt: TGCGCCAGCAGCCCCATTAGCGGGGGGTACAATGAGCAGTACTTC

v_gene: TRBV12-3/TRBV12-4
abundance: NA
j_gene: TRBJ2-3
d_gene: TRBD2
CDR3aa: CASSFPTSGRGAQYF
CDR3nt: TGTGCCAGCAGTTTCCCCACTAGCGGGAGGGGAGCGCAGTATTTT

v_gene: TRBV6-5
abundance: NA
j_gene: TRBJ2-1
d_gene: TRBD2
CDR3aa: CASSIAGVRDNEQFF
CDR3nt: TGTGCCAGCAGCATAGCGGGAGTTCGGGACAATGAGCAGTTCTTC

v_gene: TRBV9
abundance: few
j_gene: TRBJ1-6
d_gene: NA
CDR3aa: CASSADGRNSPLHF
CDR3nt: TGTGCCAGCAGTGCGGACGGACGGAATTCACCCCTCCACTTT

v_gene: TRBV28
abundance: NA
j_gene: TRBJ2-7
d_gene: NA
CDR3aa: CASRSGTTYEQYF
CDR3nt: TGTGCCAGCAGATCCGGGACCACCTACGAGCAGTACTTC

v_gene: TRBV12-3/TRBV12-4
abundance: NA
j_gene: TRBJ2-7
d_gene: TRBD2
CDR3aa: CASSRASGSLGFYEQYF
CDR3nt: TGTGCCAGCAGTCGGGCTAGCGGGAGTCTTGGGTTTTACGAGCAGTACTTC

v_gene: TRBV20-1
abundance: few
j_gene: TRBJ2-3
d_gene: TRBD2
CDR3aa: CSASPPSGGVTSTDTQYF
CDR3nt: TGCAGTGCTAGTCCCCCTAGCGGTGGGGTGACTAGCACAGATACGCAGTATTTT

v_gene: TRBV7-8
abundance: NA
j_gene: TRBJ2-5
d_gene: TRBD2
CDR3aa: CASSRTSGRRETQYF
CDR3nt: TGTGCCAGCAGCCGGACTAGCGGACGTCGGGAGACCCAGTACTTC

v_gene: TRBV20-1
abundance: NA
j_gene: TRBJ2-7
d_gene: TRBD1
CDR3aa: CSARPNRGHLTYEQYF
CDR3nt: TGCAGTGCTAGACCTAACAGGGGGCATCTGACCTACGAGCAGTACTTC